The present TCR beta chain was sequenced within a study of Graves' ophthalmopathy and Graves' hyperthyroidism. Broader study findings: Most thyroid-expanded clonotypes exceeding 0.001 frequency were also found in blood.

V shed 3 bases and J 2 bases; nucleotides not matched to a gene: 10. The CDR3 is 17 residues long. Germline V gene sequence: CDR1 LGHNA, CDR2 YSLEER. Many counts were recorded for this clonotype. Its antigen is undetermined. The source of the PBMCs was 10 ml of fresh peripheral blood. Amplification of the TCR beta CDR3 regions used RNA transcripts (as template). RT-PCR was first run with HTBI primers, then multiplex PCR in a second round. From the multiplex PCR reads, TCRdb called clonotypes with MiXCR, one entry per CDR3 protein. Altogether about 400,000 distinct CDR3 sequences are present, 15% to 20% being singletons, with the ten largest covering roughly 1.5%.

Material for sequencing was peripheral blood. This chain links TRBV4-3 with TRBJ1-2; 9 positions agree with TRBD1. This sequence was found in a woman under 30 with Graves' ophthalmopathy. This CDR3 is CASSHILTGGRNYGYTF. The CDR3 DNA reads as TGCGCCAGCAGCCACATATTGACAGGGGGGAGAAACTATGGCTACACCTTC.